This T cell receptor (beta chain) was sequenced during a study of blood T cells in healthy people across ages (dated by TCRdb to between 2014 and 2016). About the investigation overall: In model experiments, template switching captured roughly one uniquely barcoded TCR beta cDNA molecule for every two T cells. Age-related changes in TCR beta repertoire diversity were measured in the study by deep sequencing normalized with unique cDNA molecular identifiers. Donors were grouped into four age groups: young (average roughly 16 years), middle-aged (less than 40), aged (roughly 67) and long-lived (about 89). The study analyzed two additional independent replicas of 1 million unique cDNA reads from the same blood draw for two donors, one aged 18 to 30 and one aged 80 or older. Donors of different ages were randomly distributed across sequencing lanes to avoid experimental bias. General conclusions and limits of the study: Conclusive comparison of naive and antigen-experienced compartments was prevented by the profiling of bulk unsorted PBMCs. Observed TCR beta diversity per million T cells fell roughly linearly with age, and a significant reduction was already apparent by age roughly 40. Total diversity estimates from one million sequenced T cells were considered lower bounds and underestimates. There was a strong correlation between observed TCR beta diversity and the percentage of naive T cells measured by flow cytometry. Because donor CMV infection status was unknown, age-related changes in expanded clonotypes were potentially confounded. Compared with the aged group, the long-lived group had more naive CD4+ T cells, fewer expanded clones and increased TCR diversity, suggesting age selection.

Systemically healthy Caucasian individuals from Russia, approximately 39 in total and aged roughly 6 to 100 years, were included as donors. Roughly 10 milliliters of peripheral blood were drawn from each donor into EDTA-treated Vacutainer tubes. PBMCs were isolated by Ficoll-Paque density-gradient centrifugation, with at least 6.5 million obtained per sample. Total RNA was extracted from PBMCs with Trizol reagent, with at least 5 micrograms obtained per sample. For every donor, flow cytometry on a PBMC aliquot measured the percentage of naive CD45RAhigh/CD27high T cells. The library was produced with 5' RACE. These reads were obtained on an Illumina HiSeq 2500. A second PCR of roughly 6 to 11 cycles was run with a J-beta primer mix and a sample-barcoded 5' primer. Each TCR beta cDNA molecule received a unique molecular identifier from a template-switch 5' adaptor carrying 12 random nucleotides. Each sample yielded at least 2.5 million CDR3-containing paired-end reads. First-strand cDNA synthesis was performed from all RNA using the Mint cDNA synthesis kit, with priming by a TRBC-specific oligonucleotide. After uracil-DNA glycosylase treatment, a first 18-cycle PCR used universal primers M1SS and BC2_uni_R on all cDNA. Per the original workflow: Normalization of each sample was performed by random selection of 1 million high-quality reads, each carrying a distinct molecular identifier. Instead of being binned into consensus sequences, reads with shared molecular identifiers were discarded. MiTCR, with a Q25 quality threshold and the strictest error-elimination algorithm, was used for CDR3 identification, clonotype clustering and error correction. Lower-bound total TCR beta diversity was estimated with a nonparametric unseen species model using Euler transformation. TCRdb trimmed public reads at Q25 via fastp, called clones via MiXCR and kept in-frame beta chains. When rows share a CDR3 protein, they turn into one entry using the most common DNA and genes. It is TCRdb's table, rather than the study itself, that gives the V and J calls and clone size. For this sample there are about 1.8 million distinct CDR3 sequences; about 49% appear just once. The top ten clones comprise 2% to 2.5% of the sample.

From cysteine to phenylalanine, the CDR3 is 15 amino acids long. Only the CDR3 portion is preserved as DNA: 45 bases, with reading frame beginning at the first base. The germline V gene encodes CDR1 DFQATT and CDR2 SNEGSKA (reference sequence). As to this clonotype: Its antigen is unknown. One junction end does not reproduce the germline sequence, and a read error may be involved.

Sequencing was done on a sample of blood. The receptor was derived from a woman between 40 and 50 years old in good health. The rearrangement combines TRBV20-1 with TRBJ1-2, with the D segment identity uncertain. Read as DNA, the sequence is TGCAGTGCTCGAGAGACGGATCCGGGAGGCTATGGCTACACCTTC. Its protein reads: CSARETDPGGYGYTF.